These 29 T cell receptor beta chains share one sample of origin, sequenced in a study of blood T cell repertoires in COVID-19 (dated by TCRdb to 2020 to 2022). Libraries were prepared through the immunoSEQ multiplex PCR assay. TCRdb took this table from immuneACCESS and kept in-frame rearrangements with V and J called. Such tables lack part of the clones; where checked against another copy, unresolved V genes explain under half of the gap, and the rest is unexplained. Here the sample has 200,000 or so clones; roughly 90% occur a single time. The ten largest clones represent roughly 2.5% of the sample. Sequencing was carried out using peripheral blood. These receptors were taken from a woman aged 60 to 75 with acute or convalescent COVID-19.

As concerns this clone: The same CDR3 is also encoded by other DNA sequences in this sample. The chain recombines TRBV6-4 with TRBJ2-1; 10 bases are a match to TRBD2. The CDR3 covers 16 residues. From germline, CDR1 is MRHNA and CDR2 SNTAGT. J was trimmed by 4 bases and V by 6 bases; bases with no gene match: 9. The CDR3: CASSVIAGGLYNEQFF. The CDR3 DNA reads TGTGCCAGCAGCGTTATAGCGGGGGGACTTTACAATGAGCAGTTCTTC.

The rearrangement uses TRBV12-5 and TRBJ1-1, with D unresolved. The germline CDR1 and CDR2 sequences are LGHNT and FRNRAP. V gave up 6 bases and J gave up 10 bases, with 15 bases separating them. The CDR3 consists of 12 residues. The CDR3 loop reads CASGLGRGRAFF. CDR3 DNA: TGTGCTAGTGGCCTCGGTCGAGGAAGAGCTTTCTTT.

The V and J genes are TRBV7-2 and TRBJ2-7; TRBD2 might be the D (5 bases). The V and J ends lost 1 base and 6 bases respectively, with 13 bases between them. Germline CDR1 SGHTA, CDR2 FQGNSA. The CDR3 is made up of 14 amino acids. The CDR3 nucleotides are TGTGCCAGCAGCTTAGGCGAGGTTCGGGGCGAGCAGTACTTC. Encoded protein: CASSLGEVRGEQYF.

The gene calls are TRBV12-3 or TRBV12-4 and TRBJ2-7; possible D gene TRBD1, 6 bases. CDR3 size: 13 residues. The germline V and J ends were trimmed by 3 bases and 3 bases, with 9 bases remaining between them. The CDR3 loop is CASSLDRDYEQYF. The CDR3 DNA reads TGTGCCAGCAGTTTGGACAGAGACTACGAGCAGTACTTC.

The chain uses TRBV11-2 and TRBJ2-1; 8 bases are shared with TRBD2. J was trimmed by 1 base and V by 7 bases; bases with no gene match: 6. Germline loops: CDR1 SGHAT, CDR2 FQNNGV. CDR3 size: 15 residues. As DNA, the CDR3 is TGTGCCAGCAATTCTCAGCGGGGGTCCTACAATGAGCAGTTCTTC. Translating it yields CASNSQRGSYNEQFF.

This chain links TRBV7-2 with TRBJ2-1; TRBD1 matches at 10 bases. The length of the CDR3 is 15 residues. V shed 4 bases, J shed 3 bases, and the junction held 3 bases outside the gene matches. Germline V CDR1 and CDR2: SGHTA, FQGNSA. The CDR3 DNA reads as TGTGCCAGCAGCTCTCGGGACAGGGGCTACAATGAGCAGTTCTTC. It codes for CASSSRDRGYNEQFF.

This clone was detected only once. V and J are TRBV2 and TRBJ1-3, with a tentative D call TRBD1 (6 bases). Germline loops: CDR1 SNHLY, CDR2 FYNNEI. This CDR3 is built from 14 residues. With 7 bases removed from V and 0 bases from J, the gap between germline ends came to 10 bases. The DNA for the CDR3 is TGTGCCAGCACGACAGGAAACTCTGGAAACACCATATATTTT. Amino acids: CASTTGNSGNTIYF.

This chain links TRBV6-5 with TRBJ2-1; a weak D match, TRBD2 (6 bases). The CDR3 sequence is 13 residues long. Trimming removed 6 bases at V and 9 bases at J, with 15 bases between. Per the germline V gene, CDR1 is MNHEY and CDR2 is SVGAGI. The CDR3 region has the DNA TGTGCCAGCAGGGATTCGGGGGAAGTTGAGCAGTTCTTC. Translated, it gives CASRDSGEVEQFF.

The CDR3 spells CASSSQVNNEQFF. The CDR3 bases are TGTGCCAGCAGCTCCCAGGTGAACAATGAGCAGTTCTTC. The chain joins TRBV3-1 (or the pseudogene TRBV3-2) to TRBJ2-1, with no clear D. Germline V gene sequence: CDR1 LGHDT, CDR2 YNNKEL (reference sequence). The CDR3 sequence is 13 residues long. Trimming left V 5 bases short and J 5 bases short, with 10 bases between.

This clone has at least ten counts. The J gene is TRBJ2-5, the V gene TRBV3-1 (or the pseudogene TRBV3-2); possibly TRBD2 for D (6 bases). CDR1 and CDR2 from the germline V gene are LGHDT and YNNKEL (reference sequence). Trimming removed 3 bases from V and 10 bases from J, with 18 bases in between. The CDR3 is 14 residues long. The CDR3 DNA reads TGTGCCAGCAGCCAGGAGGGAGTCGGTTCGAGCCAGTACTTC. This gives the protein CASSQEGVGSSQYF.

The V gene is TRBV6-1, the J gene TRBJ1-5; a weak D match, TRBD1 (6 bases). The V end was cut by 1 base, the J end by 4 bases, with 8 bases between. The CDR3 is 14 amino acids. The V gene's germline CDR1 is MNHNS and CDR2 SASEGT. This chain's CDR3 is CASSEERGNQPQHF. The CDR3, as DNA: TGTGCCAGCAGTGAAGAGAGGGGGAATCAGCCCCAGCATTTT.

The chain links TRBV18 to TRBJ2-5, with TRBD2 matching over 12 bases. The CDR3 is 15 residues long. CDR1 and CDR2 (germline): KGHSH, LQKENI. V was clipped by 6 bases and J by 5 bases; unmatched bases: 7. The CDR3 region is CASSGGLAGTETQYF. CDR3 sequence (DNA): TGTGCCAGCTCGGGAGGACTAGCGGGGACGGAGACCCAGTACTTC.

The V gene is TRBV28, the J gene TRBJ1-5; a possible D gene is TRBD1 (5 bases). Trimming took 4 bases from V and 5 from J, leaving 9 bases between them. The CDR3 totals 13 residues. Germline V gene data show CDR1 as MDHEN and CDR2 as SYDVKM. This chain's CDR3 is CASSWTTYQPQHF. CDR3 nucleotide sequence: TGTGCCAGCAGTTGGACAACCTATCAGCCCCAGCATTTT.

The genes are TRBV30 and TRBJ1-6; D is uncertain. Trimming pared 2 bases from V and 3 bases from J, leaving 8 bases between. CDR3 size: 14 residues. Germline V CDR1 and CDR2: GTSNPN, SVGIG (reference sequence). The CDR3 region has the DNA TGTGCCTGGAGTTCCCCGTTCTATAATTCACCCCTCCACTTT. Protein product: CAWSSPFYNSPLHF.

The J gene is TRBJ2-7, the V gene TRBV11-2; the D gene is possibly TRBD1 (6 bases). This CDR3 has 14 residues. Germline V lookup: CDR1 SGHAT, CDR2 FQNNGV. V lost 2 bases and J 3 bases, leaving 11 bases between the germline ends. The CDR3 region has the DNA TGTGCCAGCAGCTTACTAGGACAGAGCTACGAGCAGTACTTC. Translation: CASSLLGQSYEQYF.

This chain connects TRBV19 to TRBJ1-2; no firm D call. The CDR3 runs 14 residues. Trimming took off 2 bases at V and 8 bases at J, with 15 bases between the two ends. The germline CDR1 and CDR2 sequences are LNHDA and SQIVND (reference sequence). The CDR3 coding sequence is TGTGCCAGTAGTATAAGAGAGGGCGTCGGGGGCTACACCTTC. Amino acids: CASSIREGVGGYTF.

This rearrangement joins TRBV28 to TRBJ1-1; no firm D call. The CDR3 has 13 residues. V shed 7 bases and J shed 4 bases, with 13 bases lying between them. Germline-derived CDR1 and CDR2 are MDHEN and SYDVKM. The CDR3 is CASTEYKATEAFF. The CDR3 DNA follows: TGTGCCAGCACGGAGTACAAGGCCACTGAAGCTTTCTTT. The full variable domain, with the rest looked up from reference TRBV28 and TRBJ1-1, is DVKVTQSSRYLVKRTGEKVFLECVQDMDHENMFWYRQDPGLGLRLIYFSYDVKMKEKGDIPEGYSVSREKKERFSLILESASTNQTSMYLCASTEYKATEAFFGQGTRLTVV.

The V and J genes are TRBV11-3 and TRBJ1-6, with TRBD1 matching 8 bases. Germline CDR1 reads SGHNT; CDR2 reads YENEEA. The CDR3 contains 20 residues. With V trimmed by 0 bases and J by 7 bases, 17 bases remained unmatched. The CDR3 loop is CASSLESNWGRGPGNSPLHF. Written as DNA, the CDR3 is TGTGCCAGCAGCTTAGAGTCGAACTGGGGCAGGGGGCCAGGAAATTCACCCCTCCACTTT.

V usage is TRBV12-3 or TRBV12-4 and J usage is TRBJ1-2; D uncertain. CDR3 length: 12 residues. The V end lost 5 bases, the J end lost 5 bases, and 9 bases lay between the germline ends. As DNA, the CDR3 is TGTGCCAGCAGTACACAGATTTATGGCTACACCTTC. Translation: CASSTQIYGYTF.

V and J are TRBV7-8 and TRBJ2-3, with 9 positions matching TRBD2. Trimming took 4 bases from V and 6 from J; bases not matched to a gene: 8. CDR1 SGHVS and CDR2 FQNEAQ come from the germline V gene. The CDR3 extends over 15 amino acids. The CDR3 loop reads CASSSSAGGRDTQYF. For the CDR3, the DNA is TGTGCCAGCAGCTCGTCTGCGGGGGGGCGGGATACGCAGTATTTT.

The gene calls are TRBV6-6 and TRBJ1-1; 10 nucleotides line up with TRBD1. The trim removed 10 bases at V and 5 bases at J, leaving 16 bases unmatched. This CDR3 is built from 16 residues. The germline CDR1 and CDR2 sequences are MNHNY and SVGAGI (reference sequence). CDR3 in DNA: TGTGCCACCGAGGACTGGACAGGGGGAGGAAGGACTGAAGCTTTCTTT. Its translation is CATEDWTGGGRTEAFF.

The CDR3 region is CASSTRLAGPGELFF. As DNA, the CDR3 is TGTGCCAGCAGCACCCGACTAGCGGGGCCCGGGGAGCTGTTTTTT. This rearrangement joins TRBV9 to TRBJ2-2; 11 bases fit TRBD2. There are 15 residues in the CDR3. Germline V gives CDR1 SGDLS, CDR2 YYNGEE. J gave up 6 bases and V 4 bases, and 5 bases lay outside the gene matches.

The gene calls are TRBV11-2 and TRBJ2-2, with TRBD2 identical over 14 bases. Germline V CDR1 and CDR2: SGHAT, FQNNGV. The J segment lost 8 bases and the V segment lost 5 bases, leaving 4 bases of the junction unmatched. This CDR3 has 15 amino acids. In nucleotides, the CDR3 is TGTGCCAGCAGCCCGGGACTAGCGGGAGTAGGGGAGCTGTTTTTT. Protein sequence: CASSPGLAGVGELFF. Drawing the rest from reference TRBV11-2 and TRBJ2-2, the complete variable domain is EAGVAQSPRYKIIEKRQSVAFWCNPISGHATLYWYQQILGQGPKLLIQFQNNGVVDDSQLPKDRFSAERLKGVDSTLKIQPAKLEDSAVYLCASSPGLAGVGELFFGEGSRLTVL.

V gene TRBV15 combines with J gene TRBJ2-7; 7 bases fit TRBD1. CDR3 length: 16 residues. With V trimmed by 3 bases and J by 2 bases, 10 bases remained unmatched. Germline CDR1 is LNHNV and CDR2 is YYDKDF (reference sequence). The CDR3 DNA reads TGTGCCACCAGCAGGGACAACAGGGGTCGGACCTACGAGCAGTACTTC. As protein: CATSRDNRGRTYEQYF.

J is TRBJ1-6 and V is TRBV6-2 or TRBV6-3; the D gene is possibly TRBD1 (5 bases). The V gene lost 0 bases and the J gene lost 0 bases, with 12 bases spanning the gap. This CDR3 spans 18 amino acids. Germline V CDR1 and CDR2: MNHEY, SVGEGT. DNA of the CDR3: TGTGCCAGCAGTTACTCGAATTGGACACCCTCCTATAATTCACCCCTCCACTTT. This translates into CASSYSNWTPSYNSPLHF.

This chain joins TRBV7-2 and TRBJ2-7; weak D call: TRBD1 (5 bases). Germline V gene data show CDR1 as SGHTA and CDR2 as FQGNSA. This CDR3 region has 14 residues. V lost 1 base and J lost 3, with 10 bases in between. CDR3 protein: CASSLGRAVYEQYF. The DNA for the CDR3 is TGTGCCAGCAGCTTAGGCAGGGCGGTCTACGAGCAGTACTTC.

The CDR3 protein is CASSPELAGKDTQYF. The CDR3, as DNA: TGTGCCAGCAGCCCAGAACTAGCGGGAAAAGATACGCAGTATTTT. The rearrangement joins TRBV3-1 (or the pseudogene TRBV3-2) to TRBJ2-3; 10 bases are a match to TRBD2. The CDR3 covers 15 residues. The germline V gene has CDR1 LGHDT and CDR2 YNNKEL (reference sequence). The ends lost 4 bases at V and 5 bases at J; junction bases unmatched: 6.

CDR3 in DNA: TGTGCCAGCTCACTCTCAGGGGGCAATCAGCCCCAGCATTTT. It translates to CASSLSGGNQPQHF. The chain joins TRBV18 to TRBJ1-5; perhaps TRBD1 as D (6 bases). V was pared by 4 bases and J by 2 bases, with 9 bases between. This CDR3 spans 14 amino acids. Germline CDR1 and CDR2: KGHSH and LQKENI.

J is TRBJ2-7 and V is TRBV4-3, with TRBD1 matching 7 bases. The germline V gene has CDR1 LGHNA and CDR2 YSLEER. The CDR3 covers 16 residues. Trimming removed 0 bases from V and 1 base from J; junction bases left unmatched: 6. The CDR3 DNA sequence: TGCGCCAGCAGCCAAGACTCCTTGACAGGGTCCTACGAGCAGTACTTC. Residues: CASSQDSLTGSYEQYF.